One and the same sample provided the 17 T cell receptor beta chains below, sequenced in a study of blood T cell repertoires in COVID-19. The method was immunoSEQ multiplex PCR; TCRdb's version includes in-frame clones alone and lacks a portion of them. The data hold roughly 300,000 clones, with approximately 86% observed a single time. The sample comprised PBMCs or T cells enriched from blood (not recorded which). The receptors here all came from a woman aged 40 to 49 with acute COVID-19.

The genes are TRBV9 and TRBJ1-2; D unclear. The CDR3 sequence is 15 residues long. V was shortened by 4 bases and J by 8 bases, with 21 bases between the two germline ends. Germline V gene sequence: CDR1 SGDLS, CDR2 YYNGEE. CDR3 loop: CASSRDFALEEGYTF. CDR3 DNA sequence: TGTGCCAGCAGCCGAGATTTTGCCCTCGAGGAGGGCTACACCTTC. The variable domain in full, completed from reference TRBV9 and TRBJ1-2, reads DSGVTQTPKHLITATGQRVTLRCSPRSGDLSVYWYQQSLDQGLQFLIQYYNGEERAKGNILERFSAQQFPDLHSELNLSSLELGDSALYFCASSRDFALEEGYTFGSGTRLTVV.

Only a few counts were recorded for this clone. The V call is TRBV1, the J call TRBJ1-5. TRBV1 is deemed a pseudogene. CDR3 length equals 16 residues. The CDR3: CTSSQDRDFGCQPQHF. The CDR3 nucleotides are TGCACCAGCAGCCAAGATCGCGACTTCGGGTGTCAGCCCCAGCATTTT.

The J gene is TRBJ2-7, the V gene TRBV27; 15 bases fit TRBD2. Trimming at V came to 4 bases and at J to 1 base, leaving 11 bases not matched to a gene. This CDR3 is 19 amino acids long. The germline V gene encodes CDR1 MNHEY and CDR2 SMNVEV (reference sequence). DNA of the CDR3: TGTGCCAGCAGTTCTTCCGGGACTAGCGGGAGGCCGAATTCCTACGAGCAGTACTTC. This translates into CASSSSGTSGRPNSYEQYF.

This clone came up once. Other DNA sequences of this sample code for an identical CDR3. The CDR3 DNA reads as TGCGCCAGCAGCTTGGCGGCAGGGTCCTACGAGCAGTACTTC. Translation gives CASSLAAGSYEQYF. The V and J genes are TRBV5-1 and TRBJ2-7; a possible D gene is TRBD1 (5 bases). Germline assignment: CDR1 SGHRS and CDR2 YFSETQ. V was cut by 0 bases and J by 1 base, with 8 bases left in between. The CDR3 runs 14 residues.

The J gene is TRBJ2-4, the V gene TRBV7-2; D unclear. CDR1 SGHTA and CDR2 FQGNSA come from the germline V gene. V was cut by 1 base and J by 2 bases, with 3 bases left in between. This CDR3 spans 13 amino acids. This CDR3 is CASSLVSKNIQYF. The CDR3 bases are TGTGCCAGCAGCTTAGTCTCCAAAAACATTCAGTACTTC.

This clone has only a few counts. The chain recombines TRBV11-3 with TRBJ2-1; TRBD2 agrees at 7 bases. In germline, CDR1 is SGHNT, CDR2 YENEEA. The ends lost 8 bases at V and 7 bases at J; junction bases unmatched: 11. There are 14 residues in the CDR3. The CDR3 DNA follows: TGTGCCAGCTCGTCAGGGAGGGCCGATAATGAGCAGTTCTTC. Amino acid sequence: CASSSGRADNEQFF. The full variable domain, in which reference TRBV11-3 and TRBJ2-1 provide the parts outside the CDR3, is EAGVVQSPRYKIIEKKQPVAFWCNPISGHNTLYWYLQNLGQGPELLIRYENEEAVDDSQLPKDRFSAERLKGVDSTLKIQPAELGDSAVYLCASSSGRADNEQFFGPGTRLTVL.

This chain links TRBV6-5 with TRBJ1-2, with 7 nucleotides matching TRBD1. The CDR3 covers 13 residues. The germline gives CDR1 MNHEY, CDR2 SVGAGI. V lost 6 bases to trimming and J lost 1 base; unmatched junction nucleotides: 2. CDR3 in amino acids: CASRQGYNYGYTF. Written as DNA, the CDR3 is TGTGCCAGCAGACAGGGGTATAACTATGGCTACACCTTC.

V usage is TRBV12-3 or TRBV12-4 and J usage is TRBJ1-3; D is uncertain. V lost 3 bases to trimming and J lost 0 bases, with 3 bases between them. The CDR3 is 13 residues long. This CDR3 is CASSLSSGNTIYF. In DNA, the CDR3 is TGTGCCAGCAGTTTGAGCTCTGGAAACACCATATATTTT.

In nucleotides, the CDR3 is TGTGCCAGCAGCCAAGCCTCCGGGTCCTACGAGCAGTACTTC. Its protein product is CASSQASGSYEQYF. This chain connects TRBV7-3 to TRBJ2-7; no clear D gene. The length of the CDR3 is 14 residues. Germline V lookup: CDR1 SGHTA, CDR2 FQGTGA. V was clipped by 5 bases and J by 1 base, with 12 bases between them.

The CDR3: CASSLVASGSGQETQYF. CDR3 nucleotides: TGTGCCAGCAGTTTAGTAGCTAGCGGGAGCGGTCAAGAGACCCAGTACTTC. The rearrangement joins TRBV28 to TRBJ2-5, with 10 bases matching TRBD2. V lost 2 bases, J lost 2 bases, and 8 bases stayed unmatched. CDR3 length: 17 amino acids. The germline CDR1 and CDR2 sequences are MDHEN and SYDVKM. Variable domain in full (rest from reference TRBV28 and TRBJ2-5): DVKVTQSSRYLVKRTGEKVFLECVQDMDHENMFWYRQDPGLGLRLIYFSYDVKMKEKGDIPEGYSVSREKKERFSLILESASTNQTSMYLCASSLVASGSGQETQYFGPGTRLLVL.

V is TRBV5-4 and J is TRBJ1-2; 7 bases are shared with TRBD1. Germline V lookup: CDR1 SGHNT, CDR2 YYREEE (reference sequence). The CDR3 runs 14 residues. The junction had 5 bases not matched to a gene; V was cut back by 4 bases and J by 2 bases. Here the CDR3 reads CASSLLTGNYGYTF. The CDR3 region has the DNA TGTGCCAGCAGCCTCTTGACAGGGAACTATGGCTACACCTTC.

The CDR3, as DNA: TGTGCCAGCAGCTTAGGTAGTATGGGAGCCCAGTACTTC. The encoded protein is CASSLGSMGAQYF. This sequence joins TRBV7-6 and TRBJ2-5, with a weak D call TRBD2 (5 bases). The ends were cut back, 1 base at V and 9 bases at J, with 12 bases in the middle. The length of the CDR3 is 13 residues. Germline V gives CDR1 SGHVS, CDR2 FNYEAQ.

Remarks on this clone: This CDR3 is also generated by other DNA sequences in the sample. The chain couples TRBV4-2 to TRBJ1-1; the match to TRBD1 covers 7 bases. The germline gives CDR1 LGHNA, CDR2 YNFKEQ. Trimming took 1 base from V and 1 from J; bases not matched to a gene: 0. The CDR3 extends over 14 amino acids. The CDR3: CASSQGQGNTEAFF. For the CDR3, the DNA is TGTGCCAGCAGCCAAGGACAGGGGAACACTGAAGCTTTCTTT.

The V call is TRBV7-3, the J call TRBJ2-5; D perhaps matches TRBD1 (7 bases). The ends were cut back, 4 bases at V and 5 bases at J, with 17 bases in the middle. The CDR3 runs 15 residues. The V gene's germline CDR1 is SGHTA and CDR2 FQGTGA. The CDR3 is CASSYRGGIGETQYF. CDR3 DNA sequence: TGTGCCAGCAGCTACAGGGGCGGGATAGGTGAGACCCAGTACTTC.

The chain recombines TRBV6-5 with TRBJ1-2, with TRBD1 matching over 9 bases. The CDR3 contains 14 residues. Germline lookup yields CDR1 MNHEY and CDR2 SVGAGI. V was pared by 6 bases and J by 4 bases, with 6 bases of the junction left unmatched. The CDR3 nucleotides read TGTGCCAGCAGGGACAGGGGAGAGAGCTATGGCTACACCTTC. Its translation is CASRDRGESYGYTF.

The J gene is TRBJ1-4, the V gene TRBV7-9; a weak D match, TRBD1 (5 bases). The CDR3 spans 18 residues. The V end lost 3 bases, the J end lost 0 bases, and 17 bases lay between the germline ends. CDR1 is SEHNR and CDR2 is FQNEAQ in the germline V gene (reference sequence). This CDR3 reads CASSFLGQKLTTNEKLFF. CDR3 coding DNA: TGTGCCAGCAGCTTTCTTGGACAAAAGCTAACAACTAATGAAAAACTGTTTTTT.

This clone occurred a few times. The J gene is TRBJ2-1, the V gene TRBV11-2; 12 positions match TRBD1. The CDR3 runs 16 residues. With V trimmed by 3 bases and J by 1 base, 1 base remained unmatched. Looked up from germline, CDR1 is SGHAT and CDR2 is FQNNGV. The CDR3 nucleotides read TGTGCCAGCAGCTTGGGACAGGGGGCATCCTACAATGAGCAGTTCTTC. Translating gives CASSLGQGASYNEQFF.